Listed below are T cell receptor beta chains from one sample, sequenced in a study of prognosis after radiotherapy for stage I lung cancer. Each CDR3 protein is one row after TCRdb ran MiXCR on the multiplex PCR reads. The data contain around 27,000 distinct CDR3 sequences, around 32% of them singletons. The specimen comprised PBMCs, sampled before or after stereotactic body radiation therapy (not recorded which). Receptors were obtained from a donor over 45 with non-small cell lung cancer. Each CDR3 is given with its conserved first and last residue. Each record gives: J gene, D gene, clone size, V gene, CDR3 DNA, CDR3 protein. The D gene is left open where the match is weak. Not every row has a clone size; where given, it reads once, few, many or a size class.

>TRBJ2-1|-|many|TRBV4-1
TGCGCCAGCAGCCAAGAGGTCGGGGGCTCCTACAATGAGCAGTTCTTC
CASSQEVGGSYNEQFF
>TRBJ1-4|-|many|TRBV2
TGTGCCAGCAGTGAGGACAGTGGGGTTGAAAAACTGTTTTTT
CASSEDSGVEKLFF
>TRBJ1-1|-|many|TRBV20-1
TGCAGTGCCCCCTCTCTGGCCGAAGCCCCTGCGAACACTGAAGCTTTCTTT
CSAPSLAEAPANTEAFF
>TRBJ2-5|-|many|TRBV10-3
TGTGCCATCAGTGATAGTGTTCCGGGACTCGAAGAGACCCAGTACTTC
CAISDSVPGLEETQYF
>TRBJ1-1|-|-|TRBV10-3
TGTGCCATCACCTGGGGCGGGAACACTGAAGCTTTCTTT
CAITWGGNTEAFF
>TRBJ1-1|TRBD1|-|TRBV12-5
TGTGCTAGTGGTTTGGCCCTTGTAGGGGGCAATGAAGCTTTCTTT
CASGLALVGGNEAFF
>TRBJ1-4|-|many|TRBV28
TGTGCCAGCAGCCTCAACGGGGGCGGAACTAATGAAAAACTGTTTTTT
CASSLNGGGTNEKLFF
>TRBJ1-1|-|many|TRBV28
TGTGCCAGCAGTTCCCCCTCGACACTAGAAATTGAAGCTTTCTTT
CASSSPSTLEIEAFF
>TRBJ1-1|TRBD1|-|TRBV29-1
TGCAGCGTCGCAGGGGGCGGAACTGAAGCTTTCTTT
CSVAGGGTEAFF
>TRBJ2-3|TRBD2|many|TRBV18
TGTGCCAGCTCTCCACAGCGGGGGGGCACAGATACGCAGTATTTT
CASSPQRGGTDTQYF
>TRBJ2-5|-|many|TRBV27
TGTGCCAGCAGCCCCAGGGAGAAAGAGACCCAGTACTTC
CASSPREKETQYF
>TRBJ1-1|-|many|TRBV15
TGTGCCACCAGCAGAGCGGCGGATACTGAAGCTTTCTTT
CATSRAADTEAFF
>TRBJ2-7|TRBD1|many|TRBV19
TGTGCCAGTAGTACGGGACAGGGATTGGTGGACGAGCAGTACTTC
CASSTGQGLVDEQYF
>TRBJ2-1|TRBD2|-|TRBV2
TGTGCCAGCAGGCCCCGGACTAGCGGAAAGGATGAGCAGTTCTTC
CASRPRTSGKDEQFF
>TRBJ2-7|-|many|TRBV3-1
TGTGCCAGCAGCCACGACAGGAACTACGAGCAGTACTTC
CASSHDRNYEQYF
>TRBJ2-7|TRBD2|-|TRBV5-8
TGTGCCTGCACCTTGTTGGCGGGGAGGGCCTACGAGCAGTACTTC
CACTLLAGRAYEQYF
>TRBJ1-5|TRBD1|many|TRBV5-8
TGTGCCAGCAGCCCCGGGACAGGGGGCTATCAGCCCCAGCATTTT
CASSPGTGGYQPQHF